This passage covers 6 T cell receptor beta chains from one sample sequenced in a study of blood T cell repertoires in COVID-19. This table comes from immunoSEQ multiplex PCR, and its TCRdb copy is limited to in-frame clones, with some not included. The profile shows approximately 91,000 clones, about 80% of them singletons. The sequenced sample was peripheral blood. Receptor source: an older man with acute or convalescent COVID-19.

This clone was seen a few times. Here the CDR3 DNA reads TGTGCCAGCAGCCCTCTGACAGGGGGCTTCTACGAGCAGTACTTC. Its protein product is CASSPLTGGFYEQYF. This chain joins TRBV27 and TRBJ2-7, with TRBD1 matching 10 bases. This CDR3 is built from 15 residues. Germline trimming cut 6 bases from V and 3 bases from J; bases unmatched to any gene: 8. From germline, CDR1 is MNHEY and CDR2 SMNVEV (reference sequence).

The gene calls are TRBV29-1 and TRBJ2-1; 11 nucleotides match TRBD2. CDR1 and CDR2 (germline): SQVTM, ANQGSEA. The CDR3 consists of 14 residues. The V segment lost 4 bases and the J segment 9 bases; nucleotides outside the gene matches: 8. The DNA for the CDR3 is TGCAGCGTTGCACAGACTAGCGGGATGAGTGAGCAGTTCTTC. This codes for CSVAQTSGMSEQFF.

The genes are TRBV5-1 and TRBJ2-7; TRBD2 matches 10 bases. V was clipped by 0 bases and J by 0 bases; unmatched bases: 6. CDR1 is SGHRS and CDR2 is YFSETQ in the germline V gene. The CDR3 runs 17 residues. The CDR3 sequence is CASSLGLAGSDSYEQYF. For the CDR3, the DNA is TGCGCCAGCAGCTTGGGACTAGCGGGCAGCGACTCCTACGAGCAGTACTTC.

This chain connects TRBV11-3 to TRBJ2-7; TRBD1 matches 7 bases. Per germline, CDR1 SGHNT and CDR2 YENEEA. V gave up 1 base and J gave up 1 base; unmatched junction bases: 4. The CDR3 has 15 amino acids. The CDR3 here is CASSLGGTESYEQYF. The CDR3 bases are TGTGCCAGCAGCTTAGGGGGGACAGAGTCCTACGAGCAGTACTTC.

The chain has TRBV9 and TRBJ2-3; 11 nucleotides agree with TRBD2. Germline CDR1 and CDR2: SGDLS and YYNGEE. This CDR3 is built from 14 residues. V lost 0 bases to trimming and J lost 6 bases; unmatched junction nucleotides: 0. The CDR3 sequence is CASSVGLAGDTQYF. CDR3 nucleotides: TGTGCCAGCAGCGTAGGACTAGCGGGGGATACGCAGTATTTT.

This clone was observed a few times. Other DNA sequences in the sample encode the same CDR3. The rearrangement uses TRBV29-1 and TRBJ1-1; 7 bases fit TRBD1. The germline V gene encodes CDR1 SQVTM and CDR2 ANQGSEA. V was clipped by 6 bases and J by 4 bases; unmatched bases: 8. This CDR3 region has 13 residues. The CDR3 protein is CSVATGYRTEAFF. CDR3 DNA: TGCAGCGTCGCGACAGGGTATCGCACTGAAGCTTTCTTT.